A single TCR beta chain is shown here with its context. Per germline, CDR1 LGHDT and CDR2 YNNKEL (reference sequence). V lost 0 bases to trimming and J lost 1 base, with 18 bases between them. The CDR3 sequence is 19 residues long. This sample was included in a study of blood T cell repertoires in COVID-19. Study overall: T cells, B-cell-depleted T cells, or PBMCs provided the cDNA or gDNA that served as material.

Authors' analysis steps: From reference gene primer amplification, estimates of nucleated cell counts were derived. The data were produced by immunoSEQ multiplex PCR, yet TCRdb's version contains in-frame clones alone and is incomplete. V and J calls and clone size come straight from that table; D and trimming were deduced from the DNA. The data show 200,000 to 300,000 clones, with 91% seen just once and approximately 2.5% held by the top ten. Material for sequencing was peripheral blood. This receptor was obtained from a person under 30 with COVID-19, enrolled during active disease. The V gene is TRBV3-1 (or the pseudogene TRBV3-2), the J gene TRBJ2-2; D gene ambiguous. CDR3 DNA: TGTGCCAGCAGCCAAGATACCCCTTTAGGTAGGAGGAACACCGGGGAGCTGTTTTTT. Translated, it gives CASSQDTPLGRRNTGELFF.